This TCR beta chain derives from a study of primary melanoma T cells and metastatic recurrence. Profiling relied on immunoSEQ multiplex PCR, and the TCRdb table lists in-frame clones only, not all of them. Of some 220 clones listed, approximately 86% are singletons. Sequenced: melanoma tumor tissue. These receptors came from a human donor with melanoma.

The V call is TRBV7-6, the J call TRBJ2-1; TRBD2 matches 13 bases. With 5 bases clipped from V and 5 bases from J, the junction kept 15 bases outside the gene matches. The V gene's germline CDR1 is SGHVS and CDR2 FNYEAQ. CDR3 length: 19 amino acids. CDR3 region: CASSRGGLLAGGLNNEQFF. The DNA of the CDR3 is TGTGCCAGCAGCAGGGGAGGACTACTAGCGGGGGGGCTCAACAATGAGCAGTTCTTC.